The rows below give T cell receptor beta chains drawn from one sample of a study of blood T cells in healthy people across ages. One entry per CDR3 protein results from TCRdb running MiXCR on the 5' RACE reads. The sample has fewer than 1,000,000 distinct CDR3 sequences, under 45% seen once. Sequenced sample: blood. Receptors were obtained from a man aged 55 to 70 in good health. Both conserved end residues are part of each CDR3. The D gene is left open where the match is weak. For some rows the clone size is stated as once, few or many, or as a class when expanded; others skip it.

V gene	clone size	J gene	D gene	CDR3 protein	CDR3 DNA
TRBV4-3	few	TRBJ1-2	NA	CASSQEHGFNYGYTF	TGCGCCAGCAGCCAAGAGCACGGCTTCAACTATGGCTACACCTTC
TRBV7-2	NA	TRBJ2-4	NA	CASGDRGAAAKNIQYF	TGTGCCAGCGGGGACCGGGGGGCAGCGGCCAAAAACATTCAGTACTTC
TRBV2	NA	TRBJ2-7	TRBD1	CTSRNDRGRSYEQYF	TGTACCAGCAGGAACGACAGGGGAAGGTCCTACGAGCAGTACTTC
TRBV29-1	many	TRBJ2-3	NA	CSVGGAWGDTQYF	TGCAGCGTTGGCGGGGCGTGGGGAGATACGCAGTATTTT
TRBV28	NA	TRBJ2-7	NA	CASSNAGVDEQYF	TGTGCCAGCAGTAATGCAGGGGTCGACGAGCAGTACTTC
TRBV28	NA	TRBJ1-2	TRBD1	CASSITMPRDRKYGYTF	TGTGCCAGCAGTATTACCATGCCCCGGGACAGAAAATATGGCTACACCTTC
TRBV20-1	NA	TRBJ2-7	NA	CSAPDTLSYEQYF	TGCAGTGCTCCGGACACCTTAAGCTACGAGCAGTACTTC
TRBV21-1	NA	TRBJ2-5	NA	CASSNLQRWSGETQYF	TGTGCCAGCAGCAACCTACAGCGATGGAGCGGGGAGACCCAGTACTTC
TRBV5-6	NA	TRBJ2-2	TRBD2	CASSVLLAGDSPGELFF	TGTGCCAGCAGCGTCCTTCTAGCGGGGGATTCCCCCGGGGAGCTGTTTTTT
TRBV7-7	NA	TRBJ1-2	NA	CASSLGYTF	TGTGCTAGCAGCTTAGGCTACACCTTC
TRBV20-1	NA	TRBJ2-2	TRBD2	CSARPTSGGTRTGELFF	TGCAGTGCTAGACCTACTAGCGGGGGGACTCGCACCGGGGAGCTGTTTTTT
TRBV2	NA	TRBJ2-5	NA	CASSVQYGETQYF	TGTGCCAGCAGTGTACAGTATGGGGAGACCCAGTACTTC
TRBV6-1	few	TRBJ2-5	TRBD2	CASSEGAGGHQETQYF	TGTGCCAGCAGTGAGGGGGCGGGGGGTCACCAAGAGACCCAGTACTTC
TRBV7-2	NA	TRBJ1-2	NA	CASSRYASNYGYTF	TGTGCCAGCAGCCGCTACGCCTCTAACTATGGCTACACCTTC
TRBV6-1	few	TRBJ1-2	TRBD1	CASSGADRVGGYTF	TGTGCCAGCAGTGGAGCTGACAGGGTAGGAGGCTACACCTTC
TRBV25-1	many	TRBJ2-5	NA	CASKGGAETQYF	TGTGCCAGCAAAGGGGGTGCGGAGACCCAGTACTTC
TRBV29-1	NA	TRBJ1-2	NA	CSDSGDLGYGYTF	TGCAGCGACTCGGGGGATTTGGGCTATGGCTACACCTTC
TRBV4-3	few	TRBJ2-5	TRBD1	CASSQGPATGGLETQYF	TGCGCCAGCAGCCAAGGTCCCGCAACAGGGGGCCTAGAGACCCAGTACTTC
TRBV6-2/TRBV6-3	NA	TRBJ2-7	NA	CASRNGQNSYEQYF	TGTGCCAGCAGAAACGGGCAGAACTCCTACGAGCAGTACTTC
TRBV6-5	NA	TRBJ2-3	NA	CASSYSDIGTDTQYF	TGTGCCAGCAGTTACTCCGACATTGGCACAGATACGCAGTATTTT
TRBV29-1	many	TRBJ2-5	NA	CSGGLTQETQYF	TGCAGCGGAGGACTAACCCAAGAGACCCAGTACTTC
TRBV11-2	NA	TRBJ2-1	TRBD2	CASSLDPGLAGGYNEQFF	TGTGCCAGCAGCTTAGATCCGGGACTAGCGGGGGGTTACAATGAGCAGTTCTTC
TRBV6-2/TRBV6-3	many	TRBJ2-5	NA	CASRDPGETQYF	TGTGCCAGCAGAGACCCCGGGGAGACCCAGTACTTC
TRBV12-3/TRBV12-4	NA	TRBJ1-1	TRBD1	CTSTITGGEPEAFF	TGTACCAGCACCATAACAGGGGGTGAGCCTGAAGCTTTCTTT
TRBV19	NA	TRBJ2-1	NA	CASSERVSNEQFF	TGTGCCAGTAGCGAGCGGGTCTCCAATGAGCAGTTCTTC
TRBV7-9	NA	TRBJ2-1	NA	CASSQGGWKQFF	TGTGCCAGCAGCCAGGGAGGATGGAAGCAGTTCTTC
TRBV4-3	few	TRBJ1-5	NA	CASSQVGPGGPTGQPQHF	TGCGCCAGCAGCCAAGTTGGGCCGGGGGGGCCGACTGGCCAGCCCCAGCATTTT
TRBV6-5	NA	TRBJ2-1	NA	CASSPSGGIQETQFF	TGTGCCAGCAGTCCCTCAGGGGGGATTCAAGAGACCCAGTTCTTC
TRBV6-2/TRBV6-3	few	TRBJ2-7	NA	CASGYRYEQYF	TGTGCCAGCGGGTACAGGTACGAGCAGTACTTC
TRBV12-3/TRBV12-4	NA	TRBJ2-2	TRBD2	CASSLRLAGSAGELFF	TGTGCCAGCAGCTTAAGACTAGCGGGGTCCGCCGGGGAGCTGTTTTTT
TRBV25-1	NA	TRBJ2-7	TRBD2	CASRGSGGASYEQYF	TGTGCCAGCAGGGGGAGCGGGGGGGCCTCCTACGAGCAGTACTTC
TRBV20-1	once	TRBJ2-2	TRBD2	CSGGGSENTGELFF	TGCAGTGGCGGGGGAAGTGAGAACACCGGGGAGCTGTTTTTT
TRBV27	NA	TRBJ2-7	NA	CASSFIRDGEQYF	TGTGCCAGCAGTTTTATAAGGGACGGCGAGCAGTACTTC
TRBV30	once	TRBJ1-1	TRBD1	CAHTGGYTEAFF	TGTGCCCACACAGGGGGCTACACTGAAGCTTTCTTT
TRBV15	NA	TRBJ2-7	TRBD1	CATSRDHGRGYTYEQYF	TGTGCCACCAGCAGAGATCACGGCAGGGGGTATACCTACGAGCAGTACTTC
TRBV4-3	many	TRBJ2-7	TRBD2	CASSQDRLAGGEQYF	TGCGCCAGCAGCCAAGACAGGCTAGCGGGGGGTGAGCAGTACTTC
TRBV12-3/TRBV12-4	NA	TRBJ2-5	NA	CASSWGSLGQYF	TGTGCCAGCAGTTGGGGGTCCCTCGGACAGTACTTC
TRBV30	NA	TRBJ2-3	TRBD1	CAWSPNGQGKQYF	TGTGCCTGGAGTCCCAACGGACAGGGGAAGCAGTATTTT
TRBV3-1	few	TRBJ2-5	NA	CASSPRGSGAFQETQYF	TGTGCCAGCAGCCCGCGTGGTAGCGGAGCATTCCAAGAGACCCAGTACTTC
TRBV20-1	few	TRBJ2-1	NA	CSATSRDQQFF	TGCAGTGCCACTTCCAGGGACCAGCAGTTCTTC
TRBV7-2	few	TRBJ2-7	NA	CASSSDSSRAEQYF	TGTGCCAGCAGCTCGGACAGTTCCCGGGCCGAGCAGTACTTC
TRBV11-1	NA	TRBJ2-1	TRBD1	CASSSPTDRVHNEQFF	TGTGCCAGCAGCTCGCCCACGGACAGGGTTCACAATGAGCAGTTCTTC
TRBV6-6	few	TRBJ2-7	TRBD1	CASSPRTGNNEQYF	TGTGCCAGCAGTCCACGGACAGGGAACAACGAGCAGTACTTC
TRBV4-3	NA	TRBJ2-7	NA	CASSQGQLFSEQYF	TGCGCCAGCAGCCAAGGGCAGCTTTTTAGCGAGCAGTACTTC
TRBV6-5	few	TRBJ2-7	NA	CASSYKTWDKSYEQYF	TGTGCCAGCAGTTACAAAACCTGGGACAAGTCCTACGAGCAGTACTTC
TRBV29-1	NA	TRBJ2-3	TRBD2	CSVEDRTSGTDTQYF	TGCAGCGTTGAAGATCGAACTAGCGGGACAGATACGCAGTATTTT
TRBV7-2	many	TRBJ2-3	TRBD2	CASSLYGGYTDTQYF	TGTGCCAGCAGCTTATACGGGGGGTACACAGATACGCAGTATTTT
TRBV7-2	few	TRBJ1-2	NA	CASSLDFNYGYTF	TGTGCCAGCAGCTTGGACTTCAACTATGGCTACACCTTC
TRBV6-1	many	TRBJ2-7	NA	CASSAYYEQYF	TGTGCCAGCAGCGCCTACTACGAGCAGTACTTC
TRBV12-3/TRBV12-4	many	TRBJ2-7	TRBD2	CASSKATSGGDEQYF	TGTGCCAGCAGTAAAGCGACTAGCGGGGGCGACGAGCAGTACTTC
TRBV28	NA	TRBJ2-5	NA	CASSYPRDSQETQYF	TGTGCCAGCAGCTACCCACGGGACTCTCAAGAGACCCAGTACTTC
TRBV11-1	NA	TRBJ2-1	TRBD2	CASSIRGVSLNEQFF	TGTGCCAGCAGCATCCGGGGGGTCTCTCTCAATGAGCAGTTCTTC
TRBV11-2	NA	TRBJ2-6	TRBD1	CASSLRRGSGTGGAGSGANVLTF	TGTGCCAGCAGCTTACGTCGAGGATCCGGGACAGGGGGCGCAGGGTCTGGGGCCAACGTCCTGACTTTC
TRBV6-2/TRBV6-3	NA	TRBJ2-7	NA	CASSRGFAYEQYF	TGTGCCAGCAGTAGGGGCTTCGCCTACGAGCAGTACTTC